Described below is a single T cell receptor (beta chain) sequence and its context. Via MiXCR, TCRdb re-called the 5' RACE reads, giving one row per CDR3 protein. Of 150,000 to 200,000 distinct CDR3 sequences listed, approximately 10% are singletons. The entry originates in a study of T cells after yellow fever vaccination. The TCR comes from a man aged 18 to 29 who received the YFV17D yellow fever vaccine. Specimen: CD8+ T cells sorted from PBMCs, collected 45 days after the yellow fever booster vaccination.

The CDR3, as DNA: TGTGCCAGCAGGCCGGGACTCTCATCCAATGAGCAGTTCTTC. This sequence encodes CASRPGLSSNEQFF. The V and J genes are TRBV6-2 or TRBV6-3 and TRBJ2-1; perhaps TRBD2 as D (6 bases). This CDR3 comprises 14 residues. CDR1 is MNHEY and CDR2 is SVGEGT in the germline V gene. Trimming stripped 6 bases from V and 6 bases from J, with 15 bases between.